These 14 T cell receptor beta chains came from one sample sequenced in a study of shared clonotypes between healthy human individuals. Profiled with immunoSEQ multiplex PCR; TCRdb holds only in-frame clones, not every one. The sample has some 2,500,000 clones; 90% to 95% are singletons. The specimen sequenced was naive CD4+ T cells from PBMCs. Noted subset: CD45RA+ positively selected. The receptors here all came from a man younger than 35 in good health. Some clones in this sample may be carry-over from other donors' samples.

The chain couples TRBV6-6 to TRBJ2-7; tentatively, D is TRBD1 (6 bases). CDR1 and CDR2 from the germline V gene are MNHNY and SVGAGI (reference sequence). Trimming cost V 0 bases and J 2 bases, with 8 bases left between them. This CDR3 region has 14 residues. The CDR3 bases are TGTGCCAGCAGTTACTCGACAGGAACCTACGAGCAGTACTTC. Translating gives CASSYSTGTYEQYF.

The rearrangement uses TRBV30 and TRBJ1-6; a possible D gene is TRBD1 (5 bases). V was clipped by 3 bases and J by 6 bases, with 6 bases between them. The CDR3 length is 12 residues. CDR1 is GTSNPN and CDR2 is SVGIG in the germline V gene (reference sequence). DNA of the CDR3: TGTGCCTGGAGCAGGGTTAATTCACCCCTCCACTTT. Protein sequence: CAWSRVNSPLHF.

The chain has TRBV18 and TRBJ2-3; D uncertain. This CDR3 is 14 amino acids long. The ends were cut back, 2 bases at V and 4 bases at J, with 10 bases in the middle. Germline lookup yields CDR1 KGHSH and CDR2 LQKENI. CDR3 coding DNA: TGTGCCAGCTCACCAGGGGTTCCCGCAGATACGCAGTATTTT. This translates into CASSPGVPADTQYF.

The gene calls are TRBV28 and TRBJ1-1; D is unclear. Deletions cut 8 bases from V and 1 base from J, with 14 bases between. CDR1 is MDHEN, CDR2 SYDVKM, per germline. The CDR3 totals 14 residues. As DNA, the CDR3 is TGTGCCAGCCTTCGAAGGAGTCAGAACACTGAAGCTTTCTTT. It encodes CASLRRSQNTEAFF.

The chain recombines TRBV28 with TRBJ2-1; D gene uncertain. CDR3 length equals 15 residues. Trimming left V 8 bases short and J 0 bases short, with 14 bases between. CDR1 MDHEN and CDR2 SYDVKM come from the germline V gene. The CDR3 spells CASRVRSSSYNEQFF. In DNA form, the CDR3 reads TGTGCCAGCCGCGTGAGGTCAAGCTCCTACAATGAGCAGTTCTTC.

The V gene is TRBV7-3, the J gene TRBJ2-1; 8 nucleotides align to TRBD2. J was trimmed by 4 bases and V by 5 bases; bases with no gene match: 19. The CDR3 totals 19 residues. CDR1 and CDR2 from the germline V gene are SGHTA and FQGTGA. CDR3 sequence: CASSTAPSTSGQGYNEQFF. The CDR3 nucleotides read TGTGCCAGCAGCACCGCCCCCTCAACTAGCGGCCAGGGATACAATGAGCAGTTCTTC.

This clone was counted between two and nine times. The J gene is TRBJ1-2, the V gene TRBV7-8; no definite D call. CDR1 SGHVS and CDR2 FQNEAQ come from the germline V gene. CDR3 length equals 14 residues. V lost 5 bases and J lost 2, with 12 bases in between. CDR3 sequence reads: CASSTVDGNYGYTF. The CDR3, as DNA: TGTGCCAGCAGCACTGTCGACGGGAACTATGGCTACACCTTC.

The gene calls are TRBV5-4 and TRBJ2-4; possible D gene TRBD2, 7 bases. V was shortened by 4 bases and J by 8 bases, with 22 bases between the two germline ends. Per the germline V gene, CDR1 is SGHNT and CDR2 is YYREEE (reference sequence). CDR3 size: 16 residues. The CDR3 DNA is TGTGCCAGCAGCAGAGGGTCCAGGAGGGGGGGCGACATTCAGTACTTC. This sequence encodes CASSRGSRRGGDIQYF.

The chain combines TRBV15 with TRBJ1-5; 9 bases line up with TRBD1. This CDR3 contains 17 residues. Losses at the gene ends were 3 bases for V and 2 bases for J; bases not matched to a gene: 8. The germline gives CDR1 LNHNV, CDR2 YYDKDF (reference sequence). The CDR3 protein is CATSRGGQGRGNQPQHF. DNA for the CDR3: TGTGCCACCAGCAGGGGGGGACAGGGTCGAGGCAATCAGCCCCAGCATTTT.

The chain links TRBV9 to TRBJ2-1; 7 bases agree with TRBD2. V dropped 2 bases and J dropped 2; count of bases not matched to a gene: 7. The germline gives CDR1 SGDLS, CDR2 YYNGEE. The CDR3 contains 16 residues. Written as DNA, the CDR3 is TGTGCCAGCAGCGTTGGCTCAGCGGGACCCTACAATGAGCAGTTCTTC. Amino acid sequence: CASSVGSAGPYNEQFF.

Notes on this clone: Other DNA sequences within the sample encode an identical CDR3. The J gene is TRBJ1-4, the V gene TRBV5-1; the D is unclear. This CDR3 has 15 amino acids. The V and J ends lost 0 bases and 2 bases respectively, with 8 bases between them. From germline, CDR1 is SGHRS and CDR2 YFSETQ. For the CDR3, the DNA is TGCGCCAGCAGCTTGGGAGGACTGACTAATGAAAAACTGTTTTTT. It yields the protein CASSLGGLTNEKLFF.

Worth noting for this clone: Other DNA variants within this sample encode the same CDR3. The rearrangement joins TRBV4-1 to TRBJ1-2; D is uncertain. Germline values: CDR1 MGHRA, CDR2 YSYEKL. V was pared by 4 bases and J by 3 bases, with 12 bases between. The CDR3 is 14 residues long. The CDR3 here is CASSRSGGDYGYTF. The DNA for the CDR3 is TGCGCCAGCAGCCGTTCAGGCGGGGACTATGGCTACACCTTC.

The chain carries TRBV27 and TRBJ2-2; 7 bases match TRBD1. V was pared by 5 bases and J by 1 base, with 10 bases of the junction left unmatched. From germline, CDR1 is MNHEY and CDR2 SMNVEV (reference sequence). CDR3 length: 17 amino acids. The CDR3 sequence is CASSTDRAPENTGELFF. In DNA, the CDR3 is TGTGCCAGCAGTACAGACAGGGCCCCCGAGAACACCGGGGAGCTGTTTTTT.

The CDR3 DNA reads as TGCGCCAGCAGCTTGGTGTCGTCTCCCCAAGAGACCCAGTACTTC. It encodes CASSLVSSPQETQYF. V usage is TRBV5-1 and J usage is TRBJ2-5; no firm D call. Germline V gene lookup returns CDR1 SGHRS and CDR2 YFSETQ. This CDR3 is 15 amino acids long. V lost 0 bases and J 1 base, leaving 10 bases between the germline ends.